Listed here are 14 T cell receptor beta chains from one sample, sequenced in a study of cytomegalovirus exposure and HLA in healthy donors. The PCR had 60 Vbeta and 13 Jbeta primers. Generated by immunoSEQ multiplex PCR, the TCRdb table keeps only in-frame clones and is missing some. The sample records some 150,000 clones, approximately 80% being singletons. Sequencing was done on a sample of PBMCs. The receptors were gathered from a middle-aged man in good health and CMV-seropositive.

The chain joins TRBV25-1 to TRBJ1-1; TRBD1 might be the D (5 bases). Germline V gene lookup returns CDR1 MGHDK and CDR2 SYGVNS. V was pared by 6 bases and J by 7 bases, with 18 bases between. The CDR3 spans 14 residues. Here the CDR3 reads CASRYNAGSNEAFF. As DNA, the CDR3 is TGTGCCAGCAGATATAATGCAGGGTCGAATGAAGCTTTCTTT.

The rearrangement links TRBV9 to TRBJ1-2; no clear D gene. V dropped 3 bases and J dropped 4 bases, with 10 bases sitting between them. From germline, CDR1 is SGDLS and CDR2 YYNGEE. The CDR3 runs to 13 residues. This chain's CDR3 is CASSETGSYGYTF. DNA of the CDR3: TGTGCCAGCAGCGAAACCGGTTCCTATGGCTACACCTTC.

The chain combines TRBV12-5 with TRBJ1-1; the D gene is possibly TRBD1 (5 bases). The germline CDR1 and CDR2 sequences are LGHNT and FRNRAP. The V end lost 1 base, the J end lost 5 bases, and 8 bases lay between the germline ends. The CDR3 spans 13 residues. CDR3 amino acids: CASGLGRGTEAFF. The CDR3 coding sequence is TGTGCTAGTGGTTTGGGGAGGGGTACTGAAGCTTTCTTT.

This rearrangement joins TRBV16 to TRBJ2-7, with TRBD1 as a possible D gene (6 bases). The CDR3 contains 14 residues. V shed 0 bases and J shed 1 base, with 7 bases lying between them. The germline V gene encodes CDR1 KGHSY and CDR2 FQNENV. The CDR3 DNA is TGTGCCAGCAGCCAATCCAGGGGATCCTACGAGCAGTACTTC. It yields the protein CASSQSRGSYEQYF.

The chain recombines TRBV5-1 with TRBJ2-1; 9 nucleotides align to TRBD1. The germline V gene encodes CDR1 SGHRS and CDR2 YFSETQ. J was trimmed by 5 bases and V by 4 bases; bases with no gene match: 10. This CDR3 is built from 16 residues. CDR3 sequence: CASSPLQGAFDNEQFF. CDR3 sequence (DNA): TGCGCCAGCAGCCCCCTACAGGGGGCGTTCGACAATGAGCAGTTCTTC.

In nucleotides, the CDR3 is TGTGCCAGCAGCCGCGACAGGACGTACCAAGAGACCCAGTACTTC. Its protein product is CASSRDRTYQETQYF. The chain uses TRBV7-6 and TRBJ2-5; tentatively, D is TRBD1 (6 bases). The CDR3 runs to 15 residues. Trimming pared 5 bases from V and 0 bases from J, leaving 13 bases between. CDR1 is SGHVS and CDR2 is FNYEAQ in the germline V gene.

The chain has TRBV7-3 and TRBJ2-1; 11 bases line up with TRBD2. CDR1 is SGHTA, CDR2 FQGTGA, per germline. The CDR3 sequence is 15 residues long. Germline trimming cut 5 bases from V and 5 bases from J; bases unmatched to any gene: 5. In DNA form, the CDR3 reads TGTGCCAGCAGCGTAGCGGGGGGGAAGCACAATGAGCAGTTCTTC. Amino acid sequence: CASSVAGGKHNEQFF. Combining the CDR3 with reference TRBV7-3 and TRBJ2-1 gives the whole variable domain GAGVSQTPSNKVTEKGKYVELRCDPISGHTALYWYRQSLGQGPEFLIYFQGTGAADDSGLPNDRFFAVRPEGSVSTLKIQRTERGDSAVYLCASSVAGGKHNEQFFGPGTRLTVL.

The chain recombines TRBV11-3 with TRBJ2-2; TRBD1 is a possible D gene (5 bases). The CDR3 has 14 residues. V was pared by 4 bases and J by 6 bases, with 12 bases between. Germline V gene sequence: CDR1 SGHNT, CDR2 YENEEA. CDR3 region: CASSSKSRAGELFF. CDR3 coding DNA: TGTGCCAGCAGCTCCAAATCCAGGGCCGGGGAGCTGTTTTTT. The entire variable domain, with the rest obtained from reference TRBV11-3 and TRBJ2-2, is as follows: EAGVVQSPRYKIIEKKQPVAFWCNPISGHNTLYWYLQNLGQGPELLIRYENEEAVDDSQLPKDRFSAERLKGVDSTLKIQPAELGDSAVYLCASSSKSRAGELFFGEGSRLTVL.

This clone showed up just once. V usage is TRBV4-3 and J usage is TRBJ2-3; the match to TRBD2 covers 10 bases. V shed 4 bases, J shed 2 bases, and the junction held 6 bases outside the gene matches. Germline loops: CDR1 LGHNA, CDR2 YSLEER. The length of the CDR3 is 16 residues. CDR3 sequence (DNA): TGCGCCAGCAGCCGTAAAGCGGGGGGGAACACAGATACGCAGTATTTT. Protein sequence: CASSRKAGGNTDTQYF.

The rearrangement links TRBV11-3 to TRBJ1-1, with 8 nucleotides matching TRBD1. CDR1 and CDR2 (germline): SGHNT, YENEEA. V lost 5 bases to trimming and J lost 4 bases; unmatched junction nucleotides: 3. The length of the CDR3 is 13 residues. The CDR3 loop is CASSAGQGTEAFF. The CDR3 nucleotides are TGTGCCAGCAGCGCTGGACAGGGCACTGAAGCTTTCTTT.

With regard to this clone: One junction end does not reproduce the germline sequence, and a read error may be involved. J is TRBJ2-2 and V is TRBV11-2, with D possibly matching TRBD1 (6 bases). The germline V gene encodes CDR1 SGHAT and CDR2 FQNNGV. The CDR3 is 17 residues long. CDR3 sequence: CASNLGARGPNTGELFF. Here the CDR3 DNA reads TGTGCCAGCAACTTAGGGGCCAGGGGACCGAACACCGGGGAGCTGTTTTTT. Full variable domain (missing parts from reference TRBV11-2 and TRBJ2-2): EAGVAQSPRYKIIEKRQSVAFWCNPISGHATLYWYQQILGQGPKLLIQFQNNGVVDDSQLPKDRFSAERLKGVDSTLKIQPAKLEDSAVYLCASNLGARGPNTGELFFGEGSRLTVL.

Here the CDR3 DNA reads TGTGCCAGCAGCGCAGGGACTAGCGGGGGGGCCCAGGAGACCCAGTACTTC. As protein: CASSAGTSGGAQETQYF. The chain combines TRBV9 with TRBJ2-5, with TRBD2 matching 16 bases. V gave up 3 bases and J gave up 5 bases; unmatched junction bases: 7. Germline V CDR1 and CDR2: SGDLS, YYNGEE. The CDR3 is made up of 17 amino acids.

The genes are TRBV5-1 and TRBJ2-1; D call uncertain. Germline CDR1 is SGHRS and CDR2 is YFSETQ. Trimming removed 0 bases at V and 9 bases at J, with 19 bases between. The CDR3 sequence is 16 residues long. CDR3 loop: CASSLGAESRLGEQFF. The CDR3 DNA reads TGCGCCAGCAGCTTGGGTGCAGAGAGCCGACTCGGTGAGCAGTTCTTC. The full variable domain, its missing parts supplied by reference TRBV5-1 and TRBJ2-1, is KAGVTQTPRYLIKTRGQQVTLSCSPISGHRSVSWYQQTPGQGLQFLFEYFSETQRNKGNFPGRFSGRQFSNSRSEMNVSTLELGDSALYLCASSLGAESRLGEQFFGPGTRLTVL.

The genes are TRBV9 and TRBJ2-3; TRBD1 might be the D (6 bases). The CDR3 is 14 residues long. Trimming took 0 bases from V and 2 from J, leaving 7 bases between them. Looked up from germline, CDR1 is SGDLS and CDR2 is YYNGEE. CDR3 protein: CASSVVGATDTQYF. The CDR3 DNA is TGTGCCAGCAGCGTAGTGGGGGCCACAGATACGCAGTATTTT.